The 23 T cell receptor beta chains below all came from one sample that was sequenced in a study of CD8+ T cells in alopecia areata. Noted treatment: oral pan-JAK inhibitor, 5-10 mg twice daily. Extracted from the samples, RNA was reverse transcribed into cDNA to serve as the sequencing template. Sequenced by immunoSEQ multiplex PCR; TCRdb stores in-frame clones only, minus some. The sample lists a few hundred thousand clones, more than 55% occurring once. The sequencing used CD4+ T cells sorted from blood, collected at approximately week 45, from a patient treated with tofacitinib. These receptors all stem from a human donor with alopecia areata.

V is TRBV30 and J is TRBJ2-1; perhaps TRBD2 as D (7 bases). Germline-derived CDR1 and CDR2 are GTSNPN and SVGIG (reference sequence). V was shortened by 0 bases and J by 2 bases, with 14 bases between the two germline ends. CDR3 length: 16 residues. CDR3 loop: CAWSVEGGAAYNEQFF. The CDR3 DNA sequence: TGTGCCTGGAGTGTAGAAGGGGGGGCGGCCTACAATGAGCAGTTCTTC.

This clone appeared once. The J gene is TRBJ2-7, the V gene TRBV30; 7 nucleotides align to TRBD2. This CDR3 contains 12 residues. Germline V gives CDR1 GTSNPN, CDR2 SVGIG (reference sequence). Trimming took 3 bases from V and 5 from J; bases not matched to a gene: 4. CDR3 region: CAWRGGGDEQYF. In nucleotides, the CDR3 is TGTGCCTGGAGAGGCGGGGGTGACGAGCAGTACTTC.

This clone has only one observation. This chain connects TRBV2 to TRBJ1-2; D uncertain. V lost 7 bases to trimming and J lost 3 bases, with 9 bases between them. CDR3 length: 12 residues. Per the germline V gene, CDR1 is SNHLY and CDR2 is FYNNEI. The CDR3 here is CASTLGDYGYTF. The CDR3 coding sequence is TGTGCCAGCACGTTAGGCGACTATGGCTACACCTTC.

This chain uses TRBV30 with TRBJ1-1, with 12 nucleotides matching TRBD1. V shed 4 bases and J 6 bases; nucleotides not matched to a gene: 6. In germline, CDR1 is GTSNPN, CDR2 SVGIG (reference sequence). The CDR3 runs to 14 residues. Written as DNA, the CDR3 is TGTGCCTGGAACCGGGACAGGGGGCTTCCTGAAGCTTTCTTT. Amino acids: CAWNRDRGLPEAFF.

This clone was recorded only once. The chain couples TRBV27 to TRBJ1-1, with D unclear. There are 15 residues in the CDR3. V lost 0 bases to trimming and J lost 4 bases, with 12 bases between them. Per germline, CDR1 MNHEY and CDR2 SMNVEV (reference sequence). CDR3 sequence: CASSLSIGVGTEAFF. The CDR3 nucleotides are TGTGCCAGCAGTTTATCAATTGGGGTAGGCACTGAAGCTTTCTTT.

This rearrangement joins TRBV7-2 to TRBJ2-7; D gene unclear. V lost 1 base to trimming and J lost 3 bases, with 13 bases between them. Germline loops: CDR1 SGHTA, CDR2 FQGNSA. The CDR3 consists of 15 residues. The CDR3 loop is CTSSLGSTKGYEQYF. As DNA, the CDR3 is TGTACCAGCAGCTTAGGGTCCACCAAGGGCTACGAGCAGTACTTC. The complete variable domain, with remaining parts taken from reference TRBV7-2 and TRBJ2-7, reads GAGVSQSPSNKVTEKGKDVELRCDPISGHTALYWYRQSLGQGLEFLIYFQGNSAPDKSGLPSDRFSAERTGGSVSTLTIQRTQQEDSAVYLCTSSLGSTKGYEQYFGPGTRLTVT.

The rearrangement joins TRBV27 to TRBJ2-6; D is undetermined. CDR1 is MNHEY and CDR2 is SMNVEV in the germline V gene (reference sequence). The V end lost 6 bases, the J end lost 0 bases, and 9 bases lay between the germline ends. This CDR3 is built from 15 residues. For the CDR3, the DNA is TGTGCCAGCAGAAAGACGGACTCTGGGGCCAACGTCCTGACTTTC. Its translation: CASRKTDSGANVLTF.

The V gene is TRBV7-2, the J gene TRBJ2-1; a weak D match, TRBD2 (5 bases). The CDR3 has 14 amino acids. Per germline, CDR1 SGHTA and CDR2 FQGNSA. The V end was cut by 5 bases, the J end by 9 bases, with 17 bases between. CDR3 in DNA: TGTGCCAGCAGCACCGTCGAGTCCAGCGGTGAGCAGTTCTTC. Translating it yields CASSTVESSGEQFF.

In nucleotides, the CDR3 is TGTGCCAGCACCCGGAGAGGGCCAACAGATACGCAGTATTTT. Amino acid sequence: CASTRRGPTDTQYF. The V and J genes are TRBV7-2 and TRBJ2-3, with a tentative D call TRBD2 (5 bases). The CDR3 extends over 14 amino acids. The germline gives CDR1 SGHTA, CDR2 FQGNSA. V lost 7 bases to trimming and J lost 3 bases, with 14 bases between them.

V gene TRBV5-6 combines with J gene TRBJ2-5; D gene uncertain. The V and J ends lost 0 bases and 4 bases respectively, with 1 base between them. This CDR3 has 11 amino acids. Germline CDR1 SGHDT, CDR2 YYEEEE. The CDR3 region is CASSLAETQYF. The CDR3 DNA is TGTGCCAGCAGCTTGGCAGAGACCCAGTACTTC.

This sequence joins TRBV6-5 and TRBJ2-6; D not certain. V was clipped by 6 bases and J by 0 bases, with 9 bases between them. Germline V lookup: CDR1 MNHEY, CDR2 SVGAGI. There are 15 residues in the CDR3. The CDR3 sequence is CASRSPGSGANVLTF. The DNA of the CDR3 is TGTGCCAGCAGATCCCCTGGCTCTGGGGCCAACGTCCTGACTTTC.

The J gene is TRBJ1-6, the V gene TRBV7-3, with TRBD1 as a possible D gene (6 bases). Deletions cut 5 bases from V and 9 bases from J, with 17 bases between. The V gene's germline CDR1 is SGHTA and CDR2 FQGTGA. The CDR3 spans 15 residues. CDR3 protein: CASSPKGGGGSPLHF. The CDR3 DNA reads as TGTGCCAGCAGCCCCAAGGGGGGGGGTGGTTCACCCCTCCACTTT.

The rearrangement links TRBV30 to TRBJ2-2, with D perhaps matching TRBD2 (5 bases). V was pared by 8 bases and J by 2 bases, with 15 bases between. CDR3 length: 14 amino acids. CDR1 is GTSNPN, CDR2 SVGIG, per germline (reference sequence). The CDR3: CATGGQKNTGELFF. CDR3 nucleotide sequence: TGTGCCACCGGCGGGCAGAAAAACACCGGGGAGCTGTTTTTT.

With regard to this clone: Other DNA sequences from this sample encode an identical CDR3 as well. J is TRBJ1-2 and V is TRBV30, with D unresolved. Germline lookup yields CDR1 GTSNPN and CDR2 SVGIG (reference sequence). V lost 1 base to trimming and J lost 4 bases, with 7 bases between them. The CDR3 has 12 amino acids. CDR3 amino acids: CAWSGRGYGYTF. CDR3 sequence (DNA): TGTGCCTGGAGTGGCCGGGGCTATGGCTACACCTTC.

The V gene is TRBV2, the J gene TRBJ2-5; 11 bases line up with TRBD1. V was pared by 4 bases and J by 1 base, with 11 bases of the junction left unmatched. The CDR3 spans 18 residues. In germline, CDR1 is SNHLY, CDR2 FYNNEI. CDR3 nucleotides: TGTGCCAGCAGTGCGAGTAGAGGACAGGGGGCGCGCCAAGAGACCCAGTACTTC. Translated, it gives CASSASRGQGARQETQYF.

This sequence joins TRBV29-1 and TRBJ1-2, with a possible D match to TRBD1 (5 bases). CDR1 is SQVTM and CDR2 is ANQGSEA in the germline V gene. Trimming left V 3 bases short and J 2 bases short, with 13 bases between. This CDR3 region has 14 residues. The CDR3 nucleotides are TGCAGCGTTGAGACAGAGGGCAGCAACTATGGCTACACCTTC. This codes for CSVETEGSNYGYTF.

The sample holds a few counts of this clone. This chain uses TRBV10-3 with TRBJ2-2; D remains unclear. V was clipped by 11 bases and J by 1 base, with 5 bases between them. This CDR3 comprises 11 residues. Germline lookup yields CDR1 ENHRY and CDR2 SYGVKD. CDR3 in DNA: TGTGCCTCCAGGAACACCGGGGAGCTGTTTTTT. It codes for CASRNTGELFF.

The V call is TRBV7-2, the J call TRBJ2-3; the D is unclear. CDR3 length: 14 residues. V was clipped by 3 bases and J by 0 bases, with 7 bases between them. Germline values: CDR1 SGHTA, CDR2 FQGNSA. CDR3 protein: CASSFRASTDTQYF. The CDR3 nucleotides are TGTGCCAGCAGCTTTAGAGCAAGCACAGATACGCAGTATTTT.

This clone was observed a few times. The gene calls are TRBV5-1 and TRBJ1-5; D is perhaps TRBD1 (6 bases). The germline gives CDR1 SGHRS, CDR2 YFSETQ. The V end lost 4 bases, the J end lost 5 bases, and 13 bases lay between the germline ends. This CDR3 is built from 14 residues. The CDR3, as DNA: TGCGCCAGCAGCGGAGGGGGGGCAGATCAGCCCCAGCATTTT. Its protein product is CASSGGGADQPQHF.

The rearrangement joins TRBV7-2 to TRBJ2-1; 9 bases are a match to TRBD1. Germline CDR1 and CDR2: SGHTA and FQGNSA. The CDR3 has 16 residues. The V and J ends lost 5 bases and 7 bases, in that order; junction bases with no gene match: 12. CDR3 sequence reads: CASSPITGTGRNEQFF. The CDR3 coding sequence is TGTGCCAGCAGCCCAATTACCGGGACAGGGAGGAATGAGCAGTTCTTC.

The V gene is TRBV30, the J gene TRBJ1-2, with D hard to call. Trimming took off 4 bases at V and 4 bases at J, with 19 bases between the two ends. CDR1 is GTSNPN, CDR2 SVGIG, per germline (reference sequence). This CDR3 comprises 15 residues. CDR3 nucleotides: TGTGCCTGGACCATCTCCAAGGAGGGCACCTATGGCTACACCTTC. Protein: CAWTISKEGTYGYTF.

This chain links TRBV7-9 with TRBJ2-2, with 7 bases lining up with TRBD2. CDR1 SEHNR and CDR2 FQNEAQ come from the germline V gene (reference sequence). The CDR3 consists of 15 residues. With 8 bases clipped from V and 0 bases from J, the junction kept 6 bases outside the gene matches. The CDR3 loop is CASALLAANTGELFF. CDR3 nucleotide sequence: TGTGCCAGCGCGCTTCTAGCGGCGAACACCGGGGAGCTGTTTTTT.

The sample holds many counts of this clone. The chain joins TRBV20-1 to TRBJ2-5, with D perhaps being TRBD1 or TRBD2 (6 bases each). The germline V gene has CDR1 DFQATT and CDR2 SNEGSKA (reference sequence). The CDR3 covers 11 residues. V was clipped by 6 bases and J by 5 bases, with 10 bases between them. Here the CDR3 reads CSAAGGETQYF. CDR3 nucleotides: TGCAGTGCAGCCGGGGGCGAGACCCAGTACTTC.